This entry features one TCR beta chain sequence. The sample is drawn from a study of T cell responses to AZD1222 COVID-19 vaccine. Libraries were prepared by immunoSEQ multiplex PCR; TCRdb keeps only in-frame clonotypes and omits some of them. The sample lists approximately 140,000 clones; around 90% were seen once. Between the trimmed V and J ends, which lost 1 base and 4 bases, there was a span of 14 bases. Germline CDR1 reads SGHVS; CDR2 reads FQNEAQ. This CDR3 region has 16 residues. Sequenced material: peripheral blood, taken 28 days after the second AZD1222 dose. The chain has TRBV7-8 and TRBJ2-1, with D unclear. This clonotype originated in an adult who received the AZD1222 COVID-19 vaccine. Here the CDR3 DNA reads TGTGCCAGCAGCTTAGTTAGTTCCGGATGGTACAATGAGCAGTTCTTC. This gives the protein CASSLVSSGWYNEQFF.